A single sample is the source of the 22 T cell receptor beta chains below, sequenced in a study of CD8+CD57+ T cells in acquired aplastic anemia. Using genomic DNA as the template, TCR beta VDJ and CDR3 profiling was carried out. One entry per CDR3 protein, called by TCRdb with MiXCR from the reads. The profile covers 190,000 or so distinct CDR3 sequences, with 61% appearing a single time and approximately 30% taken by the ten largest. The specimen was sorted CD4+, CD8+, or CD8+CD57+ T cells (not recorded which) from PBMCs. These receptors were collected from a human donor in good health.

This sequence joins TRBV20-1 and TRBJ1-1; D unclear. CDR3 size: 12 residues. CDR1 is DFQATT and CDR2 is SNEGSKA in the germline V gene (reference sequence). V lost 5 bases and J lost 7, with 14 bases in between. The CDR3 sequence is CSAPILDGEAFF. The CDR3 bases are TGCAGTGCTCCCATCCTGGACGGTGAAGCTTTCTTT.

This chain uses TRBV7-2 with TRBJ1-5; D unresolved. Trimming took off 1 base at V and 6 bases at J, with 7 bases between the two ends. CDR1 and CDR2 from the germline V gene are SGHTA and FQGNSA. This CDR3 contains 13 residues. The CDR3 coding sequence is TGTGCCAGCAGCTTAGGCCCGATTCAGCCCCAGCATTTT. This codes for CASSLGPIQPQHF. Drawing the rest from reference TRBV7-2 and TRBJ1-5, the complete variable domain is GAGVSQSPSNKVTEKGKDVELRCDPISGHTALYWYRQSLGQGLEFLIYFQGNSAPDKSGLPSDRFSAERTGGSVSTLTIQRTQQEDSAVYLCASSLGPIQPQHFGDGTRLSIL.

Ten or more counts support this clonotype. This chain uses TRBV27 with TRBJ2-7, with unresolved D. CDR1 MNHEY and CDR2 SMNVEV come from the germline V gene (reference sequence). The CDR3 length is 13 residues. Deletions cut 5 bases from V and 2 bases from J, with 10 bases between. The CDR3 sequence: CASSQTETYEQYF. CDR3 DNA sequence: TGTGCCAGCAGTCAGACTGAAACCTACGAGCAGTACTTC.

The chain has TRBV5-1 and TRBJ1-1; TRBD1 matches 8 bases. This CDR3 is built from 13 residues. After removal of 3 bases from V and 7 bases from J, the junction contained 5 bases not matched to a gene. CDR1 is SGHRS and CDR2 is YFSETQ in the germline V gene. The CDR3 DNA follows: TGCGCCAGCAGCTCCGGACAGGGCAATGAAGCTTTCTTT. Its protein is CASSSGQGNEAFF.

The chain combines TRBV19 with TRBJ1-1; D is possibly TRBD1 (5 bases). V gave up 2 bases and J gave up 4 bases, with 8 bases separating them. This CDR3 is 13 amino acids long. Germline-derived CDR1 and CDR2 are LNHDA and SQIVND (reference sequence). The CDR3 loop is CASSISGITEAFF. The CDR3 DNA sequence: TGTGCCAGTAGTATATCAGGGATCACTGAAGCTTTCTTT.

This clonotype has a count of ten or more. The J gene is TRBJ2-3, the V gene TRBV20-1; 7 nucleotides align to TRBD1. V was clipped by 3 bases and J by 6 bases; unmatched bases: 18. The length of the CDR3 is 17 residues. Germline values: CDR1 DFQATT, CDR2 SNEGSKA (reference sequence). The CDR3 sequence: CSASPQKTDRAGDTQYF. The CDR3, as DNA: TGCAGTGCTAGCCCCCAAAAGACCGACAGGGCTGGTGATACGCAGTATTTT.

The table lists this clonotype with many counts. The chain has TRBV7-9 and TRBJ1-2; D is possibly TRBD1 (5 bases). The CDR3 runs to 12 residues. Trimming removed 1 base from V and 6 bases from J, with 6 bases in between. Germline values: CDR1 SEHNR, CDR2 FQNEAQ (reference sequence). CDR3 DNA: TGTGCCAGCAGCTTAGTAGGGGATGGCTACACCTTC. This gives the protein CASSLVGDGYTF.

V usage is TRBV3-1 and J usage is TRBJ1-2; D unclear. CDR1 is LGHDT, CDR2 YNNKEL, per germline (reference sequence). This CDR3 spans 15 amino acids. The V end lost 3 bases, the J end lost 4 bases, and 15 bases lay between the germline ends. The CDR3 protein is CASSHPLDGFYGYTF. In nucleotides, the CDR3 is TGTGCCAGCAGCCACCCCTTGGACGGGTTCTATGGCTACACCTTC.

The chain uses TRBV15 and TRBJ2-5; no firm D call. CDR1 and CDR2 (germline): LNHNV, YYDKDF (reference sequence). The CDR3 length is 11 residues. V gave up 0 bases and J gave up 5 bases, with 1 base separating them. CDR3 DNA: TGTGCCACCAGCAGAGAGGAGACCCAGTACTTC. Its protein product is CATSREETQYF.

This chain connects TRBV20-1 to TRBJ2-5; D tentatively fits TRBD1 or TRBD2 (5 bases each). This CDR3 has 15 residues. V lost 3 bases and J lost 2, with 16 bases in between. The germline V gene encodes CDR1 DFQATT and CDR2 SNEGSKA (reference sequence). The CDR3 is CSASPQGSGQETQYF. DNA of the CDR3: TGCAGTGCTAGTCCCCAGGGTTCGGGGCAAGAGACCCAGTACTTC.

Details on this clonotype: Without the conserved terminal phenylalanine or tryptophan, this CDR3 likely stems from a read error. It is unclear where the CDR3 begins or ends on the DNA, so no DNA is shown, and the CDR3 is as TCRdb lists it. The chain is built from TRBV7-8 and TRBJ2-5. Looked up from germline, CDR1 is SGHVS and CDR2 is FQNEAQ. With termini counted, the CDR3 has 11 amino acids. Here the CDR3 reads CASSLEAVFSY.

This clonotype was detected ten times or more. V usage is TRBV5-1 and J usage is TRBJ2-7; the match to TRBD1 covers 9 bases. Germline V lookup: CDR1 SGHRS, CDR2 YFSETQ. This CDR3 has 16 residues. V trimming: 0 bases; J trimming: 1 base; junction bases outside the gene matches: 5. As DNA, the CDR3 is TGCGCCAGCAGCTTGGAGGGACAGGGTTTATCCTACGAGCAGTACTTC. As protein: CASSLEGQGLSYEQYF.

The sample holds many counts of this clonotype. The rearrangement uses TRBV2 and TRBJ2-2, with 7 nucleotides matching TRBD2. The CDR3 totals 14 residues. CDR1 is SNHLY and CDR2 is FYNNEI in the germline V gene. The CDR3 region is CAALGGRNTGELFF. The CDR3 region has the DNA TGTGCGGCGCTGGGAGGGAGGAACACCGGGGAGCTGTTTTTT.

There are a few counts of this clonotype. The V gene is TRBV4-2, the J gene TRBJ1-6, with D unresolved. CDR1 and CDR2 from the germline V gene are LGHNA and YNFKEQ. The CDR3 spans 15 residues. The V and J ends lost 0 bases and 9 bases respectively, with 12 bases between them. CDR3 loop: CASSQEGRSGSPLHF. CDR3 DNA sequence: TGTGCCAGCAGCCAAGAAGGGAGAAGTGGTTCACCCCTCCACTTT.

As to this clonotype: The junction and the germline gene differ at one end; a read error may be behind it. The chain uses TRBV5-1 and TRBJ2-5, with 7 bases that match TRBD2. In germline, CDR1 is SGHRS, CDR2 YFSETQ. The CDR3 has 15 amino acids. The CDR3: CASSPPGLSGETQYF. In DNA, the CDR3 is TGTGCCAGCAGCCCGCCGGGACTATCCGGGGAGACCCAGTACTTC. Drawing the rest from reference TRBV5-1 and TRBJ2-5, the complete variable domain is KAGVTQTPRYLIKTRGQQVTLSCSPISGHRSVSWYQQTPGQGLQFLFEYFSETQRNKGNFPGRFSGRQFSNSRSEMNVSTLELGDSALYLCASSPPGLSGETQYFGPGTRLLVL.

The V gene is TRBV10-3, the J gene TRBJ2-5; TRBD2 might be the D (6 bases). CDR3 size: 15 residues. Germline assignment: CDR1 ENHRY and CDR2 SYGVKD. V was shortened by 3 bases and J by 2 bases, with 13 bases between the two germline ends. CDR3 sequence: CAISDPSAPQETQYF. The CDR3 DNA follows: TGTGCCATCAGTGACCCTAGCGCCCCGCAAGAGACCCAGTACTTC.

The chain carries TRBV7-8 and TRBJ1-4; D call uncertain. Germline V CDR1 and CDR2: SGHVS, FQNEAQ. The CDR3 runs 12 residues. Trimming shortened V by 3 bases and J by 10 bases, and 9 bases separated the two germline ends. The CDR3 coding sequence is TGTGCCAGCAGCTTGACCGTGGGAAAACTGTTTTTT. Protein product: CASSLTVGKLFF.

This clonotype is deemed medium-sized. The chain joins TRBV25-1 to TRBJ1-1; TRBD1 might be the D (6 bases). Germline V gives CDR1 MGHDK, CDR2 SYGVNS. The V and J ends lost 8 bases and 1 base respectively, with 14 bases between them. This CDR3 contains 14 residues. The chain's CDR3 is CASPPQGQNTEAFF. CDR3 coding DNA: TGTGCCAGCCCGCCCCAGGGGCAGAACACTGAAGCTTTCTTT.

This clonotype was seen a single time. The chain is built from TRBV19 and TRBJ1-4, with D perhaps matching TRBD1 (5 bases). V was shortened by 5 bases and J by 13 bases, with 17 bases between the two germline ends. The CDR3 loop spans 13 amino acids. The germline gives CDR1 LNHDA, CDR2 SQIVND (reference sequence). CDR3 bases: TGTGCCAGTAGTGTTCCGGGGACCCAGCGACTGTTTTTT. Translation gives CASSVPGTQRLFF.

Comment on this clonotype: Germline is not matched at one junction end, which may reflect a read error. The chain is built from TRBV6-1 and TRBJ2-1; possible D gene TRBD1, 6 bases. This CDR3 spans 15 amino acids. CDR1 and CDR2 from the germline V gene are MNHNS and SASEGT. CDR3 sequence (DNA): TGTGCCAGCAGTTACTCGACAGGTTCCTATAATGAGCAGTTCTTC. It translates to CASSYSTGSYNEQFF.

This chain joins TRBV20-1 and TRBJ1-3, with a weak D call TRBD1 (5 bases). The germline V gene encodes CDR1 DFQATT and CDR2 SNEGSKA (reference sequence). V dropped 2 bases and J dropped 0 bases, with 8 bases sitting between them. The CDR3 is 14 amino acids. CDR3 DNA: TGCAGTGCTAGAAAACAGGTCTCTGGAAACACCATATATTTT. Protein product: CSARKQVSGNTIYF.

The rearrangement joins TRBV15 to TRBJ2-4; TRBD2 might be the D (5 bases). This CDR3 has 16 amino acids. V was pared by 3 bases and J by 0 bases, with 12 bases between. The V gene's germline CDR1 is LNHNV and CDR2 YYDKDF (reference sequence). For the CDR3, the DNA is TGTGCCACCAGCAGGGGGAGAGGGCTAGCCAAAAACATTCAGTACTTC. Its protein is CATSRGRGLAKNIQYF.